The clone carrying this T cell receptor (beta chain) appeared many times. This specimen belongs to a study of early T cells in non-severe SARS-CoV-2 infection. Germline V gives CDR1 SGHTA, CDR2 FQGTGA. V shed 5 bases, J shed 4 bases, and the junction held 5 bases outside the gene matches. The CDR3 is 15 amino acids. Unique molecular identifiers (one per individual cDNA molecule) were attached. Each CDR3 protein gets one entry after TCRdb re-called the 5' RACE reads with MiXCR. The sample includes 65,000 to 95,000 distinct CDR3 sequences, more than 10% of them seen just once. The chain combines TRBV7-3 with TRBJ2-1; 10 bases agree with TRBD2. The sequence was collected from an adult who was a healthcare worker with PCR-confirmed SARS-CoV-2 infection or an uninfected control (not recorded which). The donor label of this sample is uncertain. The material was whole blood, obtained at baseline. CDR3 bases: TGTGCCAGCAGCGCAGCGGGAGGGGGTTACAATGAGCAGTTCTTC. Translating it yields CASSAAGGGYNEQFF.